Shown below are 4 T cell receptor beta chains from a single sample sequenced in a study of blood T cell repertoires in COVID-19. Profiled with immunoSEQ multiplex PCR; TCRdb holds only in-frame clones, not every one. The sample contains roughly 14,000 clones, 65% to 90% of which appear only once. Sequencing was performed on peripheral blood. These receptors were obtained from a woman in her 50s with active or convalescent COVID-19.

This rearrangement joins TRBV2 to TRBJ2-5; D is unclear. Trimming shortened V by 10 bases and J by 5 bases, and 8 bases separated the two germline ends. The germline CDR1 and CDR2 sequences are SNHLY and FYNNEI. The CDR3 is 10 residues long. The DNA for the CDR3 is TGTGCCACCTCCGGTGAGACCCAGTACTTC. It is translated as CATSGETQYF. The full variable domain, rest sourced from reference TRBV2 and TRBJ2-5, is EPEVTQTPSHQVTQMGQEVILRCVPISNHLYFYWYRQILGQKVEFLVSFYNNEISEKSEIFDDQFSVERPDGSNFTLKIRSTKLEDSAMYFCATSGETQYFGPGTRLLVL.

This rearrangement joins TRBV21-1 to TRBJ1-4; TRBD1 is taken as the D call from the table, unchecked against the DNA. TRBV21-1 is assigned pseudogene status. The CDR3 is 18 amino acids. The CDR3 sequence is CASSNAHGQTATNEKLFF. DNA for the CDR3: TGTGCCAGCAGCAATGCCCATGGGCAAACTGCAACTAATGAAAAACTGTTTTTT.

This clone is a singleton in its sample. The gene calls are TRBV3-1 (or the pseudogene TRBV3-2) and TRBJ2-7; the match to TRBD2 covers 8 bases. The CDR3 has 15 residues. Germline V gene sequence: CDR1 LGHDT, CDR2 YNNKEL (reference sequence). Germline trimming cut 0 bases from V and 2 bases from J; bases unmatched to any gene: 3. The CDR3 coding sequence is TGTGCCAGCAGCCAAGAAGAACTAGCGGCCTACGAGCAGTACTTC. As protein: CASSQEELAAYEQYF.

The gene calls are TRBV7-8 and TRBJ1-6, with 7 bases aligning to TRBD1. The length of the CDR3 is 15 residues. Germline trimming cut 2 bases from V and 5 bases from J; bases unmatched to any gene: 3. Germline values: CDR1 SGHVS, CDR2 FQNEAQ. CDR3 nucleotide sequence: TGTGCCAGCAGCTTATTAGGGACAGATAATTCACCCCTCCACTTT. It is translated as CASSLLGTDNSPLHF.